These 17 T cell receptor beta chains were sequenced from one sample in a study of cytomegalovirus exposure and HLA in healthy donors. The PCR ran on 60 Vbeta and 13 Jbeta primers. Measured with immunoSEQ multiplex PCR; TCRdb has only the in-frame clones, and not every one. The sample carries roughly 200,000 clones, about two thirds recorded once. Specimen: PBMCs. These TCRs come from a man in his forties in good health and CMV-seropositive.

The CDR3 DNA sequence: TGTGCCAGCAGCCCTCTAGCGATAGATACGCAGTATTTT. Translating gives CASSPLAIDTQYF. This chain links TRBV2 with TRBJ2-3; maybe TRBD2 (6 bases). Trimming cost V 6 bases and J 5 bases, with 12 bases left between them. The CDR3 length is 13 residues. Germline values: CDR1 SNHLY, CDR2 FYNNEI.

Here the CDR3 DNA reads TGTGCCAGCAGCTTATTCTTTCGGGGCGGGGGGCACAATGAGCAGTTCTTC. It codes for CASSLFFRGGGHNEQFF. This chain links TRBV7-6 with TRBJ2-1, with 8 bases fitting TRBD2. With V trimmed by 2 bases and J by 5 bases, 11 bases remained unmatched. The CDR3 consists of 17 residues. Germline CDR1 reads SGHVS; CDR2 reads FNYEAQ.

The V gene is TRBV6-1, the J gene TRBJ1-5; D is undetermined. CDR3 length: 14 amino acids. Germline V lookup: CDR1 MNHNS, CDR2 SASEGT. With 10 bases removed from V and 1 base from J, the gap between germline ends came to 14 bases. The CDR3 sequence: CATRNGESNQPQHF. DNA for the CDR3: TGTGCCACCAGGAACGGGGAGAGCAATCAGCCCCAGCATTTT.

This clone was seen once. CDR3: CASSPGGRGTQYF. DNA of the CDR3: TGTGCCAGCAGTCCAGGGGGGCGTGGTACGCAGTATTTT. The chain recombines TRBV6-5 with TRBJ2-3; D may be TRBD1 (7 bases). From germline, CDR1 is MNHEY and CDR2 SVGAGI. V gave up 5 bases and J gave up 8 bases, with 14 bases separating them. The CDR3 consists of 13 residues.

V usage is TRBV28 and J usage is TRBJ1-2; 7 bases line up with TRBD1. V lost 6 bases, J lost 3 bases, and 4 bases stayed unmatched. The V gene's germline CDR1 is MDHEN and CDR2 SYDVKM. CDR3 length: 13 residues. The CDR3 region has the DNA TGTGCCAGCAGCCCGGGACAGCACTATGGCTACACCTTC. Translation gives CASSPGQHYGYTF.

This clone was seen a single time. V gene TRBV7-8 combines with J gene TRBJ2-7; 8 nucleotides line up with TRBD1. This CDR3 has 15 residues. The J segment lost 1 base and the V segment lost 1 base, leaving 3 bases of the junction unmatched. CDR1 and CDR2 (germline): SGHVS, FQNEAQ. The CDR3 DNA reads TGTGCCAGCAGCTTAGTTTGGGACAGGTCCTACGAGCAGTACTTC. This sequence encodes CASSLVWDRSYEQYF.

Comments on this clone: Mismatch with germline at one junction end may stem from a read error. V usage is TRBV6-5 and J usage is TRBJ2-2; D gene uncertain. The CDR3 is made up of 11 amino acids. Per germline, CDR1 MNHEY and CDR2 SVGAGI. The CDR3 sequence is CASSNIGELFF. The CDR3 region has the DNA TGTGCCAGCAGCAACATCGGGGAGCTGTTTTTT.

The V gene is TRBV7-8, the J gene TRBJ1-2; 7 bases map to TRBD1. CDR1 SGHVS and CDR2 FQNEAQ come from the germline V gene. V lost 5 bases to trimming and J lost 4 bases; unmatched junction nucleotides: 10. CDR3 size: 15 residues. The CDR3 bases are TGTGCCAGCAGCCCGGGACAGTTTGACCCCTATGGCTACACCTTC. Protein product: CASSPGQFDPYGYTF.

The count of this clone is one. The chain recombines TRBV7-9 with TRBJ2-2; D ambiguous. CDR1 and CDR2 (germline): SEHNR, FQNEAQ (reference sequence). The length of the CDR3 is 15 residues. The V end lost 4 bases, the J end lost 1 base, and 10 bases lay between the germline ends. The CDR3 DNA reads as TGTGCCAGCAGCTCTAGAATACAGAACACCGGGGAGCTGTTTTTT. Its protein is CASSSRIQNTGELFF.

This rearrangement joins TRBV28 to TRBJ1-2; 7 bases are shared with TRBD1. Germline values: CDR1 MDHEN, CDR2 SYDVKM. J lost 4 bases, V lost 4 bases, and 3 bases had no gene match. The CDR3 is 13 amino acids. CDR3 region: CASSWTGSYGYTF. The CDR3 DNA sequence: TGTGCCAGCAGTTGGACAGGCTCCTATGGCTACACCTTC.

The rearrangement links TRBV9 to TRBJ2-5; D possibly corresponds to TRBD1 (7 bases). The J call may be incorrect, as the DNA end agrees better with TRBJ2-7. The CDR3 covers 15 residues. Germline CDR1 SGDLS, CDR2 YYNGEE. In DNA, the CDR3 is TGTGCCAGCAGCGTAGCTGCAGGGGGGATCTACGAGCAGTACTTC. Translated, it gives CASSVAAGGIYEQYF.

This clone came up a few times. The rearrangement links TRBV5-1 to TRBJ2-3, with 7 bases lining up with TRBD2. V was pared by 8 bases and J by 5 bases, with 5 bases of the junction left unmatched. The length of the CDR3 is 12 residues. Per the germline V gene, CDR1 is SGHRS and CDR2 is YFSETQ. The CDR3 nucleotides are TGCGCCAGTTTTAGGGAGGGAGATACGCAGTATTTT. It encodes CASFREGDTQYF.

The rearrangement joins TRBV6-5 to TRBJ1-2, with 11 positions matching TRBD1. There are 14 residues in the CDR3. Germline lookup yields CDR1 MNHEY and CDR2 SVGAGI. Trimming removed 9 bases from V and 6 bases from J; junction bases left unmatched: 9. CDR3 sequence reads: CASAGTGGGHGYTF. The CDR3 coding sequence is TGTGCCAGTGCCGGGACAGGGGGTGGTCATGGCTACACCTTC.

The chain couples TRBV4-2 to TRBJ2-7, with 9 bases identical to TRBD1. J lost 4 bases, V lost 0 bases, and 7 bases had no gene match. Germline CDR1 and CDR2: LGHNA and YNFKEQ. The CDR3 is 16 amino acids. CDR3 sequence reads: CASSQDRTGAVYEQYF. The DNA for the CDR3 is TGTGCCAGCAGCCAAGATCGGACAGGGGCCGTATACGAGCAGTACTTC.

The chain recombines TRBV19 with TRBJ1-2; 7 bases agree with TRBD1. The CDR3 is made up of 14 amino acids. Looked up from germline, CDR1 is LNHDA and CDR2 is SQIVND (reference sequence). Trimming removed 5 bases from V and 4 bases from J; junction bases left unmatched: 7. The chain's CDR3 is CASSLQGTAYGYTF. For the CDR3, the DNA is TGTGCCAGTAGTCTGCAGGGGACAGCCTATGGCTACACCTTC.

The V and J genes are TRBV11-2 and TRBJ2-1, with 10 bases matching TRBD2. Unmatched junction bases numbered 11, after V lost 5 bases and J lost 7 bases. The CDR3 contains 16 residues. Germline CDR1 is SGHAT and CDR2 is FQNNGV. The CDR3 protein is CASSLRLAGLVNEQFF. The CDR3 nucleotides read TGTGCCAGCAGCCTCCGACTAGCGGGCCTCGTGAATGAGCAGTTCTTC.

The genes are TRBV29-1 and TRBJ1-1; unclear D gene. The CDR3 is 13 amino acids. The ends were cut back, 4 bases at V and 0 bases at J, with 9 bases in the middle. Germline CDR1 reads SQVTM; CDR2 reads ANQGSEA. This CDR3 reads CSVVFSLNTEAFF. CDR3 in DNA: TGCAGCGTTGTATTTAGCTTGAACACTGAAGCTTTCTTT. Full variable domain (missing parts from reference TRBV29-1 and TRBJ1-1): SAVISQKPSRDICQRGTSLTIQCQVDSQVTMMFWYRQQPGQSLTLIATANQGSEATYESGFVIDKFPISRPNLTFSTLTVSNMSPEDSSIYLCSVVFSLNTEAFFGQGTRLTVV.